This is a list of T cell receptor beta chains from one sample in a study of blood T cell repertoires in COVID-19. The protocol was immunoSEQ multiplex PCR, while the TCRdb copy is restricted to in-frame clones and leaves out a portion. The sample has around 230,000 clones; approximately 88% are singletons. Sequenced: peripheral blood. The receptors shown here come from a middle-aged man with acute or convalescent COVID-19. CDR3s include the opening cysteine and the closing phenylalanine or tryptophan. Clone size is not always given. Where it is, it says once, few, many or a class for expanded clones.

CDR3 protein: CASSLVAGGLPGELFF
clone size: .
V gene: TRBV7-2

CDR3 protein: CASSLVEGAMDYGYTF
clone size: .
V gene: TRBV7-8

CDR3 protein: CATSDLTRRQETQYF
clone size: .
V gene: TRBV24-1

CDR3 protein: CASSPRDIGNTGELFF
clone size: few
V gene: TRBV5-1

CDR3 protein: CASSEGLASPQETQYF
clone size: .
V gene: TRBV6-1

CDR3 protein: CASSILAGGYQGHEQYF
clone size: .
V gene: TRBV27

CDR3 protein: CASSRTVRDTQYF
clone size: .
V gene: TRBV27

CDR3 protein: CASSPQGGPGNTIYF
clone size: once
V gene: TRBV7-3

CDR3 protein: CASSYTTGVFTEAFF
clone size: .
V gene: TRBV6-5

CDR3 protein: CASSLADRVNYGYTF
clone size: .
V gene: TRBV7-9

CDR3 protein: CASSPKAPTSGESSYEQYF
clone size: .
V gene: TRBV19

CDR3 protein: CASRERGEAFF
clone size: .
V gene: TRBV6-6

CDR3 protein: CSVEELQGIAAFF
clone size: .
V gene: TRBV29-1

CDR3 protein: CASSQVDRTYEQYF
clone size: once
V gene: TRBV5-1

CDR3 protein: CASSLIGANTGELFF
clone size: .
V gene: TRBV5-4

CDR3 protein: CASGPGLANNEQFF
clone size: .
V gene: TRBV5-1

CDR3 protein: CASSRGGNQPQHF
clone size: .
V gene: TRBV19

CDR3 protein: CASSDPGQPYGYTF
clone size: few
V gene: TRBV3-1/TRBV3-2

CDR3 protein: CASSRYRTEQYF
clone size: .
V gene: TRBV3-1/TRBV3-2

CDR3 protein: CASSLGLGGIYEQYF
clone size: .
V gene: TRBV5-1

CDR3 protein: CASSLTHESYSGNTIYF
clone size: .
V gene: TRBV7-2

CDR3 protein: CASSSSGQTYNEQFF
clone size: .
V gene: TRBV5-5

CDR3 protein: CASSHSDYNEQFF
clone size: .
V gene: TRBV7-6

CDR3 protein: CASSPKSQGWGMNTEAFF
clone size: .
V gene: TRBV18

CDR3 protein: CSVRTGVEAFF
clone size: .
V gene: TRBV29-1

CDR3 protein: CASSTQTGNTEAFF
clone size: .
V gene: TRBV6-2/TRBV6-3

CDR3 protein: CAWGTGRYPTNTGELFF
clone size: .
V gene: TRBV30

CDR3 protein: CASSYGRGRTDTQYF
clone size: .
V gene: TRBV7-7

CDR3 protein: CASSILRDRDGETQYF
clone size: once
V gene: TRBV19

CDR3 protein: CASSGGQDWEQYF
clone size: .
V gene: TRBV18

CDR3 protein: CASSLFGEAYNEQFF
clone size: .
V gene: TRBV28

CDR3 protein: CASSQDRTGDSYGYTF
clone size: .
V gene: TRBV4-2

CDR3 protein: CASSQDYLSSYNEQFF
clone size: .
V gene: TRBV4-3

CDR3 protein: CASSRGLAGAYNEQFF
clone size: .
V gene: TRBV3-1/TRBV3-2

CDR3 protein: CASVATSGRAPGELFF
clone size: .
V gene: TRBV19

CDR3 protein: CASSYDRWDIPYEQYF
clone size: .
V gene: TRBV6-6

CDR3 protein: CASSQPGDYYEQYF
clone size: .
V gene: TRBV4-1

CDR3 protein: CASSFIGGSPLHF
clone size: .
V gene: TRBV5-6

CDR3 protein: CASSGSGFGNNQPQHF
clone size: .
V gene: TRBV2

CDR3 protein: CASSPRTLSSDEQFF
clone size: .
V gene: TRBV5-1

CDR3 protein: CASSMRDFLTDTQYF
clone size: .
V gene: TRBV19

CDR3 protein: CASSQDVSSYNEQFF
clone size: .
V gene: TRBV3-1/TRBV3-2

CDR3 protein: CAISGKDSSSNEKLFF
clone size: .
V gene: TRBV10-3

CDR3 protein: CASSSSLVTGEQFF
clone size: .
V gene: TRBV11-3

CDR3 protein: CASSFWAGAGGWNTGELFF
clone size: .
V gene: TRBV11-2

CDR3 protein: CASSQVGGATVEQYF
clone size: .
V gene: TRBV4-2

CDR3 protein: CASRANRGPNQPQHF
clone size: .
V gene: TRBV2

CDR3 protein: CASSSGGGSGELFF
clone size: .
V gene: TRBV5-1

CDR3 protein: CASRKIGVSEPQHF
clone size: few
V gene: TRBV19

CDR3 protein: CSVDHREAAFF
clone size: few
V gene: TRBV29-1

CDR3 protein: CASSMGRGLTEAFF
clone size: .
V gene: TRBV19

CDR3 protein: CASSFNPSGSLSEQFF
clone size: .
V gene: TRBV7-9

CDR3 protein: CASSIIWAGDQPQHF
clone size: .
V gene: TRBV19

CDR3 protein: CAWSVGDTEAFF
clone size: .
V gene: TRBV30

CDR3 protein: CASSLRTGTMNTEAFF
clone size: .
V gene: TRBV9